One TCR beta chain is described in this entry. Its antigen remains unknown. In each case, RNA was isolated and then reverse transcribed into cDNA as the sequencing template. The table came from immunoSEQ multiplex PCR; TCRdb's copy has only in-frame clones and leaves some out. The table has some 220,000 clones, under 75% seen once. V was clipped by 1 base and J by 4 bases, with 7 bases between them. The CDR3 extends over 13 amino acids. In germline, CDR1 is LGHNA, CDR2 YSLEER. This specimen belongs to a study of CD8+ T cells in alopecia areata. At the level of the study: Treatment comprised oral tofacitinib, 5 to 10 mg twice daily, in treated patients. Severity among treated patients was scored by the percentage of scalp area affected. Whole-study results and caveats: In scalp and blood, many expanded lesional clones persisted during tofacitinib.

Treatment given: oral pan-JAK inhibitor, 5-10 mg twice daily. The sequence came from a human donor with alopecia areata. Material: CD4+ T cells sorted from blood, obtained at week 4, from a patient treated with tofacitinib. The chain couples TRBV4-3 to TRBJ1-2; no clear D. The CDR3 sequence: CASSQGTAYGYTF. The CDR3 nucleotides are TGCGCCAGCAGCCAAGGCACTGCCTATGGCTACACCTTC.